These T cell receptor beta chains were read from a single sample in a study of cytomegalovirus exposure and HLA in healthy donors. Sequenced by immunoSEQ multiplex PCR; TCRdb stores in-frame clones only, minus some. The sample shows 110,000 or so clones, roughly 12% of them seen only once. Sequenced input: PBMCs. Source of these receptors: a man aged 35-49 years in good health and CMV-seropositive. Each CDR3 is given with its conserved first and last residue. A D gene is named only where the DNA matches it firmly. Not all rows give a size; the values are once, few, many and, for expanded clones, a class.

j_gene: TRBJ1-4; v_gene: TRBV6-5; abundance: -; d_gene: -; CDR3nt: TGTGCCAGCAGTTACACGGGAGGGGTTAATGAAAAACTGTTTTTT; CDR3aa: CASSYTGGVNEKLFF
j_gene: TRBJ2-7; v_gene: TRBV9; abundance: -; d_gene: -; CDR3nt: TGTGCCAGCAGCGTAGGGGTAATAGCTACGAGGCAGTACTTC; CDR3aa: CASSVGVIATRQYF
j_gene: TRBJ2-5; v_gene: TRBV6-6; abundance: few; d_gene: TRBD2; CDR3nt: TGTGCCAGCAGTTACTCGACGGGAGGTGAGGAGACCCAGTACTTC; CDR3aa: CASSYSTGGEETQYF
j_gene: TRBJ2-3; v_gene: TRBV27; abundance: -; d_gene: TRBD2; CDR3nt: TGTGCCAGCAGTTTCTCAACCCGGAGGATAGCGGGAGGAAGTAGCACAGATACGCAGTATTTT; CDR3aa: CASSFSTRRIAGGSSTDTQYF
j_gene: TRBJ2-1; v_gene: TRBV5-1; abundance: few; d_gene: TRBD2; CDR3nt: TGCGCCAGCAGCTTGGAGCGGGGGAGAAACAATGAGCAGTTCTTC; CDR3aa: CASSLERGRNNEQFF
j_gene: TRBJ2-7; v_gene: TRBV6-1; abundance: few; d_gene: -; CDR3nt: TGTGCCAGCAGTGAAGCCCTCAGACACTACGAGCAGTACTTC; CDR3aa: CASSEALRHYEQYF
j_gene: TRBJ2-1; v_gene: TRBV4-3; abundance: few; d_gene: -; CDR3nt: TGCGCCAGCAGCCCTAGCTGGAGGCACTCCTACAATGAGCAGTTCTTC; CDR3aa: CASSPSWRHSYNEQFF
j_gene: TRBJ1-4; v_gene: TRBV9; abundance: -; d_gene: -; CDR3nt: TGTGCCAGCAGCCCAGACGGGGGAGCAACTAATGAAAAACTGTTTTTT; CDR3aa: CASSPDGGATNEKLFF
j_gene: TRBJ2-5; v_gene: TRBV7-8; abundance: -; d_gene: TRBD1; CDR3nt: TGTGCCAGCAGCTCCGACAGGGACGGGGAGACCCAGTACTTC; CDR3aa: CASSSDRDGETQYF
j_gene: TRBJ2-3; v_gene: TRBV7-3; abundance: many; d_gene: -; CDR3nt: TGTGCCAGCAGCTTATACTCCGTCGGAGATACGCAGTATTTT; CDR3aa: CASSLYSVGDTQYF
j_gene: TRBJ2-3; v_gene: TRBV6-6; abundance: -; d_gene: TRBD2; CDR3nt: TGTGCCAGCAGTACCCGACTAGCGGGAGAAGCAGATACGCAGTATTTT; CDR3aa: CASSTRLAGEADTQYF
j_gene: TRBJ2-5; v_gene: TRBV15; abundance: few; d_gene: TRBD2; CDR3nt: TGTGCCACCAGCAGGACTAGCGGGGCGGGGAATGACCAAGAGACCCAGTACTTC; CDR3aa: CATSRTSGAGNDQETQYF
j_gene: TRBJ2-7; v_gene: TRBV2; abundance: -; d_gene: TRBD2; CDR3nt: TGTGCCAGCAGCCTGAGCCGGACTAGCGGGGGACCCTACGAGCAGTACTTC; CDR3aa: CASSLSRTSGGPYEQYF
j_gene: TRBJ2-1; v_gene: TRBV2; abundance: -; d_gene: TRBD1; CDR3nt: TGTGCCAGCAGTGGCCGGGACAGGGGGTACAATGAGCAGTTCTTC; CDR3aa: CASSGRDRGYNEQFF
j_gene: TRBJ2-7; v_gene: TRBV6-6; abundance: few; d_gene: TRBD2; CDR3nt: TGTGCCAGCAGTTACGAGGCGGGAGCCCACGAGCAGTACTTC; CDR3aa: CASSYEAGAHEQYF
j_gene: TRBJ2-6; v_gene: TRBV7-9; abundance: -; d_gene: TRBD1; CDR3nt: TGTGCCAGCAGCTTGCGGGACAGGGGCTCTGGGGCCAACGTCCTGACTTTC; CDR3aa: CASSLRDRGSGANVLTF
j_gene: TRBJ2-3; v_gene: TRBV5-1; abundance: -; d_gene: TRBD2; CDR3nt: TGCGCCAGCAGGCCAGGGACTAGCGGGAGAGGAGATACGCAGTATTTT; CDR3aa: CASRPGTSGRGDTQYF
j_gene: TRBJ2-7; v_gene: TRBV5-1; abundance: -; d_gene: TRBD2; CDR3nt: TGCGCCAGCAGCGCCCTTAGCGGGAGCACCTACGAGCAGTACTTC; CDR3aa: CASSALSGSTYEQYF
j_gene: TRBJ2-2; v_gene: TRBV18; abundance: -; d_gene: -; CDR3nt: TGTGCCAGCTCACCGAGGACCAGGTGGGAGACCGGGGAGCTGTTTTTT; CDR3aa: CASSPRTRWETGELFF
j_gene: TRBJ2-7; v_gene: TRBV6-5; abundance: few; d_gene: -; CDR3nt: TGTGCCAGCAGACGCCCCCACTCAACCTACGAGCAGTACTTC; CDR3aa: CASRRPHSTYEQYF
j_gene: TRBJ2-1; v_gene: TRBV6-1; abundance: -; d_gene: -; CDR3nt: TGTGCCAGCCCGGGAACTTCTTCGTACAATGAGCAGTTCTTC; CDR3aa: CASPGTSSYNEQFF
j_gene: TRBJ2-1; v_gene: TRBV30; abundance: -; d_gene: TRBD2; CDR3nt: TGTGCCTGGAGTTCAGGACTAGCGGGATACAATGAGCAGTTCTTC; CDR3aa: CAWSSGLAGYNEQFF
j_gene: TRBJ2-1; v_gene: TRBV18; abundance: -; d_gene: TRBD2; CDR3nt: TGTGCCAGCTCACCAATTCTAGCGGGTGAGCCGAGCTCCTACAATGAGCAGTTCTTC; CDR3aa: CASSPILAGEPSSYNEQFF
j_gene: TRBJ2-3; v_gene: TRBV28; abundance: few; d_gene: -; CDR3nt: TGTGCCAGCAGTTTTCTTTTAGATACGCAGTATTTT; CDR3aa: CASSFLLDTQYF
j_gene: TRBJ2-7; v_gene: TRBV2; abundance: few; d_gene: -; CDR3nt: TGTGCCAGCACCCCCCACCTTGCAGGGTCCTACGAGCAGTACTTC; CDR3aa: CASTPHLAGSYEQYF
j_gene: TRBJ1-4; v_gene: TRBV4-1; abundance: few; d_gene: -; CDR3nt: TGCGCCAGCAGTTACTTACCGGGTTGGCGACTGTTTTTT; CDR3aa: CASSYLPGWRLFF
j_gene: TRBJ2-3; v_gene: TRBV7-2; abundance: -; d_gene: -; CDR3nt: TGTGCCAGCAGCCAAATACAGGGGGGGTTGACAGATACGCAGTATTTT; CDR3aa: CASSQIQGGLTDTQYF
j_gene: TRBJ2-2; v_gene: TRBV19; abundance: -; d_gene: -; CDR3nt: TGTGCCAGTAGTGAGGGTAGGTTGGCCGGGGAGCTGTTTTTT; CDR3aa: CASSEGRLAGELFF
j_gene: TRBJ1-5; v_gene: TRBV27; abundance: -; d_gene: TRBD1; CDR3nt: TGTGCCAGCAGCCGAACAGGGGGCTATCAGCCCCAGCATTTT; CDR3aa: CASSRTGGYQPQHF
j_gene: TRBJ1-5; v_gene: TRBV2; abundance: -; d_gene: -; CDR3nt: TGTGCCAGCAGTGAACGGGGTCCGAGCAATCAGCCCCAGCATTTT; CDR3aa: CASSERGPSNQPQHF
j_gene: TRBJ2-2; v_gene: TRBV4-3; abundance: -; d_gene: -; CDR3nt: TGCGCCAGCAGCCAAAAGTCAGTTACGAACACCGGGGAGCTGTTTTTT; CDR3aa: CASSQKSVTNTGELFF
j_gene: TRBJ2-5; v_gene: TRBV2; abundance: few; d_gene: TRBD2; CDR3nt: TGTGCCAGCTACAATAAGCGGGGGGAGACCCAGTACTTC; CDR3aa: CASYNKRGETQYF
j_gene: TRBJ2-3; v_gene: TRBV5-6; abundance: few; d_gene: -; CDR3nt: TGTGCCAGCTTCTACCGGGAACGCGGGACAGATACGCAGTATTTT; CDR3aa: CASFYRERGTDTQYF
j_gene: TRBJ2-3; v_gene: TRBV7-2; abundance: few; d_gene: TRBD2; CDR3nt: TGTGCCAGCAGCTTAGGCGGGAGGGCGGGCACAGATACGCAGTATTTT; CDR3aa: CASSLGGRAGTDTQYF
j_gene: TRBJ2-6; v_gene: TRBV9; abundance: few; d_gene: -; CDR3nt: TGTGCCAGCAGCGCGATTGACAGGGCCAACGTCCTGACTTTC; CDR3aa: CASSAIDRANVLTF
j_gene: TRBJ2-7; v_gene: TRBV9; abundance: -; d_gene: TRBD2; CDR3nt: TGTGCCAGCAGCGTAGGGCGAACTAGCGGGAGTCCACAGGGGGAGCAGTACTTC; CDR3aa: CASSVGRTSGSPQGEQYF
j_gene: TRBJ2-7; v_gene: TRBV7-9; abundance: -; d_gene: -; CDR3nt: TGTGCCAGCAGTCCCGTCACTGCTTCTAGCGAGCAGTACTTC; CDR3aa: CASSPVTASSEQYF
j_gene: TRBJ1-2; v_gene: TRBV11-3; abundance: -; d_gene: -; CDR3nt: TGTGCCAGCAGCTTAGGAGGGAACTATGGCTACACCTTC; CDR3aa: CASSLGGNYGYTF
j_gene: TRBJ2-6; v_gene: TRBV6-4; abundance: -; d_gene: -; CDR3nt: TGTGCCACCCGTTCCTCTGGGGCCAACGTCCTGACTTTC; CDR3aa: CATRSSGANVLTF
j_gene: TRBJ1-4; v_gene: TRBV27; abundance: -; d_gene: TRBD1; CDR3nt: TGTGCCAGCAGTTTAGGACGGACAGGCCATAATGAAAAACTGTTTTTT; CDR3aa: CASSLGRTGHNEKLFF
j_gene: TRBJ1-4; v_gene: TRBV4-1; abundance: few; d_gene: -; CDR3nt: TGCGCCAGCAGCCAAGTGGCAGGGCTTAATGAAAAACTGTTTTTT; CDR3aa: CASSQVAGLNEKLFF
j_gene: TRBJ2-7; v_gene: TRBV6-1; abundance: -; d_gene: -; CDR3nt: TGTGCCAGCAGTGAAAGAGCGGTCATTACCTACGAGCAGTACTTC; CDR3aa: CASSERAVITYEQYF
j_gene: TRBJ2-7; v_gene: TRBV7-3; abundance: few; d_gene: -; CDR3nt: TGTGCCAGCAGCTTATCGCAGGGTGAACCCTACGAGCAGTACTTC; CDR3aa: CASSLSQGEPYEQYF
j_gene: TRBJ1-2; v_gene: TRBV23-1; abundance: few; d_gene: -; CDR3nt: TGCGCCAGCAGTCAATCGCACTCGGGAGGGTATGGCTACACCTTC; CDR3aa: CASSQSHSGGYGYTF
j_gene: TRBJ2-1; v_gene: TRBV5-1; abundance: few; d_gene: -; CDR3nt: TGCGCCAGCAGCGTGACCGCTAGCTCCTACAATGAGCAGTTCTTC; CDR3aa: CASSVTASSYNEQFF
j_gene: TRBJ2-1; v_gene: TRBV7-8; abundance: -; d_gene: TRBD2; CDR3nt: TGTGCCAGCAGCACACGACTAGCGGGAGCTTTGGATGAGCAGTTCTTC; CDR3aa: CASSTRLAGALDEQFF
j_gene: TRBJ2-6; v_gene: TRBV4-3; abundance: few; d_gene: -; CDR3nt: TGCGCCAGCAGCCAAGTGCCAGGTCCCCCTGGGGCCAACGTCCTGACTTTC; CDR3aa: CASSQVPGPPGANVLTF
j_gene: TRBJ2-7; v_gene: TRBV27; abundance: few; d_gene: TRBD2; CDR3nt: TGTGCCAGCAGTTCTTACGGGACTAGCGGGGTCTACGAGCAGTACTTC; CDR3aa: CASSSYGTSGVYEQYF
j_gene: TRBJ2-7; v_gene: TRBV5-4; abundance: -; d_gene: TRBD2; CDR3nt: TGTGCCAGCAGCTCTCCTAGCGGCAACTACGAGCAGTACTTC; CDR3aa: CASSSPSGNYEQYF
j_gene: TRBJ2-7; v_gene: TRBV4-1; abundance: -; d_gene: -; CDR3nt: TGCGCCAGCAGCCAAGTTCGGGATTTCTACGAGCAGTACTTC; CDR3aa: CASSQVRDFYEQYF
j_gene: TRBJ1-5; v_gene: TRBV9; abundance: few; d_gene: TRBD1; CDR3nt: TGTGCCAGCAGCCTCTCAGGGACAGGGTTTCAGCCCCAGCATTTT; CDR3aa: CASSLSGTGFQPQHF
j_gene: TRBJ1-2; v_gene: TRBV9; abundance: few; d_gene: -; CDR3nt: TGTGCCAGCAGCGTTCAGGCGTGGCCCGCAGGGACAAATGGCTACACCTTC; CDR3aa: CASSVQAWPAGTNGYTF
j_gene: TRBJ2-1; v_gene: TRBV5-4; abundance: few; d_gene: TRBD1; CDR3nt: TGTGCCAGCAGCCCCGGACAGGCGTCCTACAATGAGCAGTTCTTC; CDR3aa: CASSPGQASYNEQFF